Listed below are T cell receptor beta chains from one sample, sequenced in a study of post-analysis software for immune sequencing data. TCRdb re-called the PCR reads with MiXCR, one entry per CDR3 protein. Among 750,000 to 950,000 distinct CDR3 sequences, roughly 50% were seen once, and the ten largest hold around 4.5%. Material for sequencing was blood. These receptor sequences come from a girl between 5 and 17 years old with multiple sclerosis. Each CDR3 is given with its conserved first and last residue. Fields, in order: V gene, D gene, J gene, clone size, CDR3 DNA, CDR3 protein. The D gene is left open where the match is weak. Clone size is stated in some rows and not others, as once, few, many or a class when expanded.

v_call: TRBV6-5; d_call: TRBD1; j_call: TRBJ2-1; clone_size: NA; cdr3_nt: TGTGCCAGCAGTATAAACCGGGACAGGGCTATAAATGAGCAGTTCTTC; cdr3_aa: CASSINRDRAINEQFF
v_call: TRBV3-1; d_call: NA; j_call: TRBJ1-6; clone_size: NA; cdr3_nt: TGTGCCAGCAGAAACAGGGCCGGTAATTCACCCCTCCACTTT; cdr3_aa: CASRNRAGNSPLHF
v_call: TRBV5-1; d_call: NA; j_call: TRBJ2-5; clone_size: few; cdr3_nt: TGCGCCAGCAGCTTGGTAGGGCCTGCCCGGCAAGAGACCCAGTACTTC; cdr3_aa: CASSLVGPARQETQYF
v_call: TRBV29-1; d_call: NA; j_call: TRBJ2-1; clone_size: few; cdr3_nt: TGCAGCGTTAAGGGAGACTTAGATCACAATGAGCAGTTCTTC; cdr3_aa: CSVKGDLDHNEQFF
v_call: TRBV7-9; d_call: TRBD2; j_call: TRBJ2-6; clone_size: NA; cdr3_nt: TGTGCCAGCAGCTTACGGGAGGGGGTACCTGGGGCCAACGTCCTGACTTTC; cdr3_aa: CASSLREGVPGANVLTF
v_call: TRBV20-1; d_call: TRBD2; j_call: TRBJ2-1; clone_size: NA; cdr3_nt: TGCAGTGCTGGTAGCGGGAGATTTTACAATGAGCAGTTCTTC; cdr3_aa: CSAGSGRFYNEQFF
v_call: TRBV5-6; d_call: NA; j_call: TRBJ2-7; clone_size: NA; cdr3_nt: TGTGCCAGCAGCTTGGAGGGGCCGTGGGAGCAGTACTTC; cdr3_aa: CASSLEGPWEQYF
v_call: TRBV15; d_call: TRBD1; j_call: TRBJ1-2; clone_size: NA; cdr3_nt: TGTGCCACCAGCAGAGAGCCGACAGGGACGTATGGCTACACCTTC; cdr3_aa: CATSREPTGTYGYTF
v_call: TRBV20-1; d_call: NA; j_call: TRBJ2-1; clone_size: few; cdr3_nt: TGCAGTGCTAGATCCGTGCGGGGTTACAATGAGCAGTTCTTC; cdr3_aa: CSARSVRGYNEQFF
v_call: TRBV7-9; d_call: NA; j_call: TRBJ2-5; clone_size: NA; cdr3_nt: TGTGCCAGCAGCCCCCAGGGGGGAAGTGCGTACAATGAGCAGTACTTC; cdr3_aa: CASSPQGGSAYNEQYF
v_call: TRBV5-1; d_call: NA; j_call: TRBJ2-3; clone_size: few; cdr3_nt: TGCGCCAGCAGCTTGGGTCGGGGGCGTCAAGATACGCAGTATTTT; cdr3_aa: CASSLGRGRQDTQYF
v_call: TRBV5-5; d_call: NA; j_call: TRBJ2-6; clone_size: NA; cdr3_nt: TGTGCCAGCAGCTACGGGGACAAACTCGCCGTTAGAGACTCTGGGGCCAACGTCCTGACTTTC; cdr3_aa: CASSYGDKLAVRDSGANVLTF
v_call: TRBV29-1; d_call: TRBD2; j_call: TRBJ2-1; clone_size: few; cdr3_nt: TGCAGCGGAACCGGGACTAGCGGGGTATACAATGGGCAGTTCTTC; cdr3_aa: CSGTGTSGVYNGQFF
v_call: TRBV5-1; d_call: NA; j_call: TRBJ2-3; clone_size: few; cdr3_nt: TGCGCCAGCAGCATCGCCAGCACAGATACGCAGTATTTT; cdr3_aa: CASSIASTDTQYF
v_call: TRBV4-1; d_call: NA; j_call: TRBJ2-7; clone_size: NA; cdr3_nt: TGCGCCAGCAGCCACCAGGTAACCTACGAGCAGTACTTC; cdr3_aa: CASSHQVTYEQYF
v_call: TRBV7-9; d_call: NA; j_call: TRBJ2-7; clone_size: NA; cdr3_nt: TGTGCCAGCACGCAACTCGGGGGGCTCAACTACGAGCAGTACTTC; cdr3_aa: CASTQLGGLNYEQYF
v_call: TRBV6-2/TRBV6-3; d_call: NA; j_call: TRBJ1-1; clone_size: NA; cdr3_nt: TGTGCCAGCAGTTACGGGCTTGAACGTAGAGCTTTCTTT; cdr3_aa: CASSYGLERRAFF